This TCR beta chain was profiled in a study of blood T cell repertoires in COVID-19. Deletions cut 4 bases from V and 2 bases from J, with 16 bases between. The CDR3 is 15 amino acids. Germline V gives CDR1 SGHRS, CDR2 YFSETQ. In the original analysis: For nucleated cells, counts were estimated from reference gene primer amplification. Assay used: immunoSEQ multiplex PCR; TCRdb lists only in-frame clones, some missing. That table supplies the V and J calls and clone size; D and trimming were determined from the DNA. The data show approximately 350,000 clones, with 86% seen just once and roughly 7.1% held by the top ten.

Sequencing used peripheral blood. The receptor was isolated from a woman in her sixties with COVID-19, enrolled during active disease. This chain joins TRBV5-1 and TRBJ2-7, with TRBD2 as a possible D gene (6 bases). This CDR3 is CASSPGTHYAYEQYF. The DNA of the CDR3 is TGCGCCAGCAGCCCCGGGACTCACTACGCCTACGAGCAGTACTTC.